A selection of T cell receptor beta chains follows, all from one sample in a study of blood T cell repertoires in COVID-19. The table came from immunoSEQ multiplex PCR; TCRdb's copy has only in-frame clones and leaves some out. The data hold roughly 200,000 clones, with approximately 84% observed a single time. The sequenced sample consisted of peripheral blood. The receptors were gathered from a woman in her 70s with active or convalescent COVID-19. CDR3s include the opening cysteine and the closing phenylalanine or tryptophan. A D gene is named only where the DNA matches it firmly. Rows give clone size only sometimes, using once, few, many, or a class for an expanded clone.

CDR3: CASSSGQGRSPLHF
DNA: TGCGCCAGCAGCTCCGGACAGGGGCGATCACCCCTCCACTTT
D: TRBD1
size: NA
length: 14
V: TRBV5-1
J: TRBJ1-6

CDR3: CASSPRSLRARAGANVLTF
DNA: TGTGCCAGCTCACCCCGGAGTTTGCGGGCGAGGGCTGGGGCCAACGTCCTGACTTTC
D: NA
size: NA
length: 19
V: TRBV18
J: TRBJ2-6

CDR3: CASSMGQRRETQYF
DNA: TGTGCCAGTAGTATGGGACAACGCCGAGAGACCCAGTACTTC
D: NA
size: NA
length: 14
V: TRBV19
J: TRBJ2-5

CDR3: CASSWDSNYGYTF
DNA: TGTGCCAGCAGTTGGGACAGTAACTATGGCTACACCTTC
D: TRBD1
size: NA
length: 13
V: TRBV6-6
J: TRBJ1-2

CDR3: CASSGTGREETQYF
DNA: TGTGCCAGTAGTGGGACAGGGAGGGAAGAGACCCAGTACTTC
D: TRBD1
size: NA
length: 14
V: TRBV19
J: TRBJ2-5

CDR3: CASSLSEGVNTEAFF
DNA: TGCGCCAGCAGCTTGAGTGAAGGGGTAAACACTGAAGCTTTCTTT
D: NA
size: few
length: 15
V: TRBV5-1
J: TRBJ1-1

CDR3: CASSLVTSGRNEQFF
DNA: TGTGCCAGCAGCTTAGTGACTAGCGGGAGGAATGAGCAGTTCTTC
D: TRBD2
size: NA
length: 15
V: TRBV7-9
J: TRBJ2-1

CDR3: CASWGGRSEQYF
DNA: TGTGCCAGCTGGGGAGGTCGGTCCGAGCAGTACTTC
D: NA
size: NA
length: 12
V: TRBV2
J: TRBJ2-7

CDR3: CASSLTGLNTGELFF
DNA: TGTGCCAGCAGCTTAACAGGGTTGAACACCGGGGAGCTGTTTTTT
D: NA
size: NA
length: 15
V: TRBV5-4
J: TRBJ2-2

CDR3: CASSTQGQWYTGELFF
DNA: TGTGCCAGTAGTACCCAGGGACAGTGGTACACCGGGGAGCTGTTTTTT
D: TRBD1
size: NA
length: 16
V: TRBV19
J: TRBJ2-2

CDR3: CATSRAGTGTSWTYEQYF
DNA: TGTGCCACCAGCAGAGCGGGAACCGGGACTAGCTGGACCTACGAGCAGTACTTC
D: TRBD2
size: NA
length: 18
V: TRBV15
J: TRBJ2-7

CDR3: CASTALGARQGPGNTIYF
DNA: TGTGCCAGCACCGCTTTGGGGGCTAGACAGGGGCCTGGAAACACCATATATTTT
D: TRBD1
size: NA
length: 18
V: TRBV28
J: TRBJ1-3

CDR3: CASSNTPQPQHF
DNA: TGTGCCAGCAGCAACACACCTCAGCCCCAGCATTTT
D: NA
size: NA
length: 12
V: TRBV6-5
J: TRBJ1-5

CDR3: CASSRDRGETQYF
DNA: TGTGCCAGCAGCCGAGACAGGGGGGAGACCCAGTACTTC
D: TRBD1
size: NA
length: 13
V: TRBV28
J: TRBJ2-5

CDR3: CASSDSTGYGYTF
DNA: TGTGCCAGCAGTGACTCAACGGGGTATGGCTACACCTTC
D: NA
size: NA
length: 13
V: TRBV6-4
J: TRBJ1-2

CDR3: CASSQGLGVETQYF
DNA: TGTGCCAGCAGCCAGGGGCTGGGGGTAGAGACCCAGTACTTC
D: NA
size: NA
length: 14
V: TRBV2
J: TRBJ2-5

CDR3: CASSKEAGLDRRSRNTGELFF
DNA: TGTGCCAGCAGCAAAGAAGCAGGCCTCGACAGGAGATCACGGAACACCGGGGAGCTGTTTTTT
D: NA
size: NA
length: 21
V: TRBV21-1
J: TRBJ2-2

CDR3: CASSQDEERSSYNEQFF
DNA: TGCGCCAGCAGCCAAGATGAGGAGAGGAGCTCCTACAATGAGCAGTTCTTC
D: NA
size: NA
length: 17
V: TRBV4-1
J: TRBJ2-1

CDR3: CASSLAGGNEQFF
DNA: TGTGCCAGCAGTCTAGCGGGAGGAAATGAGCAGTTCTTC
D: TRBD2
size: NA
length: 13
V: TRBV12-3/TRBV12-4
J: TRBJ2-1

CDR3: CASSQNAGAARPTDSTDMQYF
DNA: TGCGCCAGCAGTCAAAACGCAGGAGCTGCTAGGCCTACTGACAGCACAGATATGCAGTATTTT
D: NA
size: NA
length: 21
V: TRBV23-1
J: TRBJ2-3

CDR3: CASSLGGTGADTQYF
DNA: TGTGCCAGCAGCTTAGGCGGGACAGGGGCCGATACGCAGTATTTT
D: TRBD1
size: NA
length: 15
V: TRBV7-3
J: TRBJ2-3

CDR3: CASSVGTSGSHEQYF
DNA: TGTGCCAGCAGCGTAGGGACTAGCGGGAGTCACGAGCAGTACTTC
D: TRBD2
size: NA
length: 15
V: TRBV9
J: TRBJ2-7

CDR3: CASSWTGGSYEQYF
DNA: TGTGCCAGCAGTTGGACAGGGGGCTCCTACGAGCAGTACTTC
D: TRBD1
size: NA
length: 14
V: TRBV27
J: TRBJ2-7

CDR3: CAWSVQATEAFF
DNA: TGTGCCTGGAGTGTACAGGCCACTGAAGCTTTCTTT
D: NA
size: once
length: 12
V: TRBV30
J: TRBJ1-1

CDR3: CASSSGDRRMGTQYF
DNA: TGTGCCAGCAGTTCCGGGGACAGGAGAATGGGGACCCAGTACTTC
D: TRBD1
size: NA
length: 15
V: TRBV28
J: TRBJ2-5

CDR3: CASSSGDQPQHF
DNA: TGTGCCAGCAGTTCGGGAGATCAGCCCCAGCATTTT
D: NA
size: once
length: 12
V: TRBV28
J: TRBJ1-5

CDR3: CASSLWREYEQFF
DNA: TGTGCCAGCAGTTTGTGGCGGGAGTATGAGCAGTTCTTC
D: TRBD2
size: NA
length: 13
V: TRBV12-3/TRBV12-4
J: TRBJ2-1

CDR3: CASSFWTSGRETQYF
DNA: TGTGCCAGCAGCTTCTGGACTAGCGGGAGAGAGACCCAGTACTTC
D: TRBD2
size: NA
length: 15
V: TRBV3-1/TRBV3-2
J: TRBJ2-5